Following are 4 T cell receptor beta chains from one sample sequenced in a study of T-cell reconstitution after alpha-beta-depleted transplantation in children. Researchers prepared the TCRbeta library using unique molecular identifiers, the study reports. In TCRdb, the PCR reads were re-called with MiXCR into one record per CDR3 protein. The sample lists 600,000 to 700,000 distinct CDR3 sequences, 16% occurring once. Here the sequenced sample was PBMCs from the stem cell graft donor, taken from the stem cell graft. The source is a human donor who donated a stem cell graft to a child with acute myeloid leukemia.

The chain's CDR3 is CSARALAGSSYEQYV. The CDR3 DNA reads TGCAGTGCTAGAGCTCTAGCGGGGAGCTCCTACGAGCAGTACGTC. The chain couples TRBV20-1 to TRBJ2-7; 9 bases align to TRBD2. The germline V gene encodes CDR1 DFQATT and CDR2 SNEGSKA (reference sequence). J lost 0 bases, V lost 1 base, and 4 bases had no gene match. The CDR3 has 15 amino acids.

This clonotype was counted many times. The rearrangement joins TRBV6-2 or TRBV6-3 to TRBJ2-6; TRBD1 might be the D (6 bases). The CDR3 consists of 21 residues. Germline V CDR1 and CDR2: MNHEY, SVGEGT. The ends were cut back, 2 bases at V and 1 base at J, with 24 bases in the middle. CDR3 bases: TGTGCCAGCAGTTACCACGCCCCCCCTTCCCGCGACAGGTCTGGGGCCAACGTCCTGACTTTC. Translating gives CASSYHAPPSRDRSGANVLTF.

Ten or more counts support this clonotype. This chain joins TRBV29-1 and TRBJ1-5; D may be TRBD1 (6 bases). This CDR3 comprises 13 residues. The germline V gene has CDR1 SQVTM and CDR2 ANQGSEA. Trimming took off 4 bases at V and 3 bases at J, with 10 bases between the two ends. CDR3 DNA: TGCAGCGTTGGGGACAAATCCAATCAGCCCCAGCATTTT. Its translation is CSVGDKSNQPQHF.

This clonotype was seen many times. DNA of the CDR3: TGCAGCGTCGGATCGGATGGGAATCAGCCCCAGCATTTT. Translation gives CSVGSDGNQPQHF. This chain connects TRBV29-1 to TRBJ1-5; D not certain. Germline V gives CDR1 SQVTM, CDR2 ANQGSEA. This CDR3 contains 13 residues. V shed 6 bases and J shed 4 bases, with 13 bases lying between them.